The entry below gives a single T cell receptor (beta chain) sequence along with its context. The antigen this receptor binds is unknown. Per-base quality was not reported, and no clone a single base away is much larger than it. To identify antigen-specific CD4+ T cell clonotypes by their expansion, the ViraFEST assay first stimulated PBMC with viral peptide pools and then applied TCR sequencing. After around 10 days of culture, CD4+ T cells were isolated with the EasySep CD4+ T cell isolation kit. None of the healthy vaccine recipients had a prior SARS-CoV-2 infection, which was confirmed by nucleocapsid antibody tests that came back negative both before and after vaccination. Each well held over 1.5 million PBMC cultured in IMDM containing 5% human AB serum, 8 to 10 IU/ml IL-2 and gentamicin, along with approximately 10 ug/ml peptides. On days 3 and 7, half of the culture medium was replaced with fresh IL-2-containing medium. Each peptide stimulation condition was cultured in triplicate wells unless otherwise noted. PBMC were separated from whole blood using Ficoll-Paque Plus gradient centrifugation and were then either cryopreserved at -140C or used fresh. The overlapping peptide pools covered the spike proteins of SARS-CoV-2 as well as those of the common cold coronaviruses HCoV-NL63, HCoV-OC43 and HCoV-229E. The QIAamp micro DNA kit was used to extract genomic DNA from the cultured CD4+ T cells.

These data come from a study of vaccination effects on CD4 cells after COVID-19 (dated by TCRdb to the early 2020s). Some background on the complete study: Participants received two doses of either the BNT162b2 or the mRNA-1273 mRNA SARS-CoV-2 vaccine. SARS-CoV-2 spike-specific CD4+ TCR repertoires were compared before and after mRNA vaccination in COVID-19 convalescent patients and in infection-naive vaccine recipients. The full study included some eleven COVID-19 convalescent patients and a few SARS-CoV-2-naive healthy vaccine recipients. Cultures from other donors in the study were sequenced with the Oncomine TCR Beta short-read assay on an Illumina iSeq 100.

General study outcomes and caveats: The study was limited by a small number of convalescent patients, and early post-infection timepoints were lacking. Among healthy vaccine recipients, nearly all vaccine-induced clones were SARS-CoV-2 mono-reactive, and only 1 of 255 was cross-reactive with common cold coronaviruses. Marked clonal contraction was observed in both infection-induced and vaccine-induced clones at late post-vaccination timepoints, consistent with waning T cell responses.

The germline V gene specifies SQVTM as CDR1 and ANQGSEA as CDR2. V loses 6 bases of germline sequence and J loses 3 bases, and the interval between the two ends is 15 bases. Counted from cysteine to phenylalanine, this CDR3 has 14 amino acids. CDR3 DNA is the only sequence kept; it has 42 bases, read in frame from the first base. Libraries were prepared through the immunoSEQ multiplex PCR assay. DNA from the cultured and isolated CD4+ T cells underwent TCR beta CDR3 sequencing. The published analysis was carried out like this. Non-productive TCR sequences were discarded, and reads were trimmed to the CDR3 region, with only CDR3s of 7 or more amino acids retained. Antigen-specific clonotypes were identified using the MANAFEST web app by comparison of expansion in peptide wells against reference cultures. To count as positive, a clone had to show expansion at FDR<0.05 compared with the reference and with all other wells, an odds ratio above 5, and a frequency above 0.1% in two replicate wells. A clonotype was called cross-reactive if it was significantly expanded both in SARS-CoV-2 spike wells and in at least one common cold coronavirus spike condition. CDR3 similarity was assessed by Levenshtein distance using the stringdist R package, and unrooted trees were constructed with ape in R 3.6.1. In TCRdb, the immuneACCESS table is reduced to in-frame sequences with V and J assigned. These tables do not hold every clone; where another copy was compared, an unresolved V gene accounts for under half, and the others remain unexplained. The DNA gave D and trimming, while V, J and clone size come from that table. The sample table lists 26,000 or so clones, roughly 73% of them with a count of one. The top ten constitute over 20% of the sample.

The chain uses TRBV29-1 and TRBJ2-1; the D match is possibly TRBD1 or TRBD2, with 5 bases aligned in each. The source of this sequence is a human donor who received a COVID-19 vaccine. The sample consisted of CD4+ T cells from PBMCs cultured with HCoV-NL63 spike peptides, taken before COVID-19 vaccination. The sample's cell subset or site label is to be understood as: HCoV-NL63 spike overlapping peptide pool stimulation. The DNA sequence reads TGCAGCGTCAGAAGATCGGGGCTCTACAATGAGCAGTTCTTC. Protein translation: CSVRRSGLYNEQFF.